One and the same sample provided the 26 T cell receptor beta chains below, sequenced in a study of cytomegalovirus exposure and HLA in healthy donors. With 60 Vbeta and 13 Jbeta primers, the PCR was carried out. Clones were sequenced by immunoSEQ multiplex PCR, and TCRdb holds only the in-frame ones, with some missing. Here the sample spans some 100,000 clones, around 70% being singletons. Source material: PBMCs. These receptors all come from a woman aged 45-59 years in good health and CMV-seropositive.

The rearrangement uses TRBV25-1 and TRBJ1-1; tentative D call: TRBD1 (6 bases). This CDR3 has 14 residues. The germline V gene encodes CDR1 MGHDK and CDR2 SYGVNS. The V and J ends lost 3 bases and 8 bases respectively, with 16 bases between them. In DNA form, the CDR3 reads TGTGCCAGCAGTGACCCCTTACAGGGATTGGAAGCTTTCTTT. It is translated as CASSDPLQGLEAFF.

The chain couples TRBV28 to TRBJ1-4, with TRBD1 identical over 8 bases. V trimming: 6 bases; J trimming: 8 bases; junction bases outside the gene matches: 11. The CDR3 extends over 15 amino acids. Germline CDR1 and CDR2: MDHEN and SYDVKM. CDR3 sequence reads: CASRGADRGDEKLFF. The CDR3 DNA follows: TGTGCCAGCAGGGGGGCTGACAGGGGTGACGAAAAACTGTTTTTT. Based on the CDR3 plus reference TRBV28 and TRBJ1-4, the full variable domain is DVKVTQSSRYLVKRTGEKVFLECVQDMDHENMFWYRQDPGLGLRLIYFSYDVKMKEKGDIPEGYSVSREKKERFSLILESASTNQTSMYLCASRGADRGDEKLFFGSGTQLSVL.

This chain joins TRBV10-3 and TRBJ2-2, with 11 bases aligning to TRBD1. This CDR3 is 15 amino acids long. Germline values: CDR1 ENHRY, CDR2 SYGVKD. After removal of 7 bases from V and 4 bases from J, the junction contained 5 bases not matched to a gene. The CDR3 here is CAIKRTGGITGELFF. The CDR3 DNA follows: TGTGCCATCAAGCGGACAGGGGGCATCACCGGGGAGCTGTTTTTT.

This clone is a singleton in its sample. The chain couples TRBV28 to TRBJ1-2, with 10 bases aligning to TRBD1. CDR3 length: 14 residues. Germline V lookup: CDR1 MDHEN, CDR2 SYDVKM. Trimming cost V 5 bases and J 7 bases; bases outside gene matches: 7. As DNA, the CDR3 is TGTGCCAGCAGTCCGGGACAGGGGAGGCTTGGCTACACCTTC. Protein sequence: CASSPGQGRLGYTF.

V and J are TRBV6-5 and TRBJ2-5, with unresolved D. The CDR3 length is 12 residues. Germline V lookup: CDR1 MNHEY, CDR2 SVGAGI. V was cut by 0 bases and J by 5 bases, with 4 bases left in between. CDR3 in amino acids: CASSYSRETQYF. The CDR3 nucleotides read TGTGCCAGCAGTTACTCGAGGGAGACCCAGTACTTC.

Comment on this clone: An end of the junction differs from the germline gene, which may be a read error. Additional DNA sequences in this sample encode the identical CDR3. The CDR3 reads CSVEGRSSYNEQFF. The CDR3 DNA follows: TGCAGCGTAGAAGGACGGAGCTCCTACAATGAGCAGTTCTTC. The gene calls are TRBV29-1 and TRBJ2-1, with D hard to call. The CDR3 sequence is 14 residues long. Germline V CDR1 and CDR2: SQVTM, ANQGSEA.

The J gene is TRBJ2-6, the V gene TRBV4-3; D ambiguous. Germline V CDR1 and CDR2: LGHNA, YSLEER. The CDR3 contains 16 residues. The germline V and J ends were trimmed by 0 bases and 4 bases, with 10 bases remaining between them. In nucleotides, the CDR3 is TGCGCCAGCAGCCAAGATTTTCGAGCCGGGGCCAACGTCCTGACTTTC. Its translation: CASSQDFRAGANVLTF.

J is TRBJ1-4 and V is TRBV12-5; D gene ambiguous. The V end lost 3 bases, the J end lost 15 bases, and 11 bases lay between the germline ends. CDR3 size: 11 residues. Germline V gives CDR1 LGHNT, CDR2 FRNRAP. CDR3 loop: CASGFRDKVFF. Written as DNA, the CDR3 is TGTGCTAGTGGTTTCAGAGACAAGGTGTTTTTT.

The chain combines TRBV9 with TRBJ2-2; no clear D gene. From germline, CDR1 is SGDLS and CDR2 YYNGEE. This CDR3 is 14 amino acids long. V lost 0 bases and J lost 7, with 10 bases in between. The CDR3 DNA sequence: TGTGCCAGCAGCGTAGCGGGTGGTGACGGGGAGCTGTTTTTT. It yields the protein CASSVAGGDGELFF.

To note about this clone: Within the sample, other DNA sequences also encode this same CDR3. The CDR3 sequence: CASSLKGDYGYTF. The CDR3 bases are TGTGCCAGCAGCTTGAAGGGGGACTATGGCTACACCTTC. The gene calls are TRBV7-2 and TRBJ1-2; tentatively, D is TRBD1 (6 bases). The CDR3 is 13 amino acids. The germline gives CDR1 SGHTA, CDR2 FQGNSA. V lost 3 bases to trimming and J lost 3 bases, with 8 bases between them.

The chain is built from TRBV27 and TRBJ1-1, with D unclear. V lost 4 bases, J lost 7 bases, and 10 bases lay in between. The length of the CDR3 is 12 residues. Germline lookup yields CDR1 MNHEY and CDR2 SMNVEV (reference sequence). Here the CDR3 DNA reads TGTGCCAGCAGTTCGGGTTTAGGTGAAGCTTTCTTT. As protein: CASSSGLGEAFF.

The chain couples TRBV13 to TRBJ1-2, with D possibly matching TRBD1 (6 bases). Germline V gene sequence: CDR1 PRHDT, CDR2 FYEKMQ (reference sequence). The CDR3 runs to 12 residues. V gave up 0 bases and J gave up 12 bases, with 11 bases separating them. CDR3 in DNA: TGTGCCAGCAGCTTAGGAGGACAGAGCCACACCTTC. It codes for CASSLGGQSHTF.

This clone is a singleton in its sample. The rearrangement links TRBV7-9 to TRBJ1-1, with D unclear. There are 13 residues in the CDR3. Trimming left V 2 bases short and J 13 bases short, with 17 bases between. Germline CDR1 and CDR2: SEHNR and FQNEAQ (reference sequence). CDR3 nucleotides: TGTGCCAGCAGCTTACCTCCATCTGAGAGCTATTTCTTT. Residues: CASSLPPSESYFF.

The CDR3 bases are TGTGCCTGGAGTACTCTAGCGGGAGGGGGGGACGAGCAGTACTTC. Amino acid sequence: CAWSTLAGGGDEQYF. The rearrangement joins TRBV30 to TRBJ2-7; TRBD2 agrees at 12 bases. Germline CDR1 GTSNPN, CDR2 SVGIG (reference sequence). The CDR3 runs to 15 residues. The J segment lost 5 bases and the V segment lost 2 bases, leaving 7 bases of the junction unmatched.

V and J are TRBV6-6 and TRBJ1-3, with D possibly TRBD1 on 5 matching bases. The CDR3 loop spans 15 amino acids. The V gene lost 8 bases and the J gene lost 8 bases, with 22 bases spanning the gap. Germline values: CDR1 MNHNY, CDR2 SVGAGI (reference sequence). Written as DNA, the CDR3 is TGTGCCAGCGGGGCCAACCAAGAAAAAGGGCACACCATATATTTT. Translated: CASGANQEKGHTIYF.

The chain's CDR3 is CASGTAIGTEAFF. The DNA of the CDR3 is TGTGCCAGCGGGACAGCGATAGGCACTGAAGCTTTCTTT. J is TRBJ1-1 and V is TRBV19, with 7 bases matching TRBD1. Germline CDR1 reads LNHDA; CDR2 reads SQIVND (reference sequence). V was clipped by 9 bases and J by 4 bases; unmatched bases: 8. The CDR3 spans 13 residues. The full variable domain, rest sourced from reference TRBV19 and TRBJ1-1, is DGGITQSPKYLFRKEGQNVTLSCEQNLNHDAMYWYRQDPGQGLRLIYYSQIVNDFQKGDIAEGYSVSREKKESFPLTVTSAQKNPTAFYLCASGTAIGTEAFFGQGTRLTVV.

CDR3 residues: CASSTRTGTGNTIYF. In nucleotides, the CDR3 is TGTGCCAGCAGCACACGGACAGGGACGGGAAACACCATATATTTT. The rearrangement links TRBV28 to TRBJ1-3; 8 positions match TRBD1. CDR3 length equals 15 residues. Germline CDR1 MDHEN, CDR2 SYDVKM. V lost 6 bases, J lost 4 bases, and 8 bases stayed unmatched.

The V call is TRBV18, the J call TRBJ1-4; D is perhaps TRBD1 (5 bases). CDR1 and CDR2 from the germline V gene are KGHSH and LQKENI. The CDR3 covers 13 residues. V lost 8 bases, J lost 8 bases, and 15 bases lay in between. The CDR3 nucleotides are TGTGCCAGCCACGTGGGGGGAGAGGAAAAACTGTTTTTT. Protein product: CASHVGGEEKLFF.

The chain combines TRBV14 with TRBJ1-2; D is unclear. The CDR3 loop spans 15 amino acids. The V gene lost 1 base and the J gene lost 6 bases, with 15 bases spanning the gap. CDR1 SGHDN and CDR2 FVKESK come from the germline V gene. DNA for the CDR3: TGTGCCAGCAGCCAAGTGGGCAGTACCATACATGGCTACACCTTC. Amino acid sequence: CASSQVGSTIHGYTF. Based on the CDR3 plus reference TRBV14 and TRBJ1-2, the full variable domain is EAGVTQFPSHSVIEKGQTVTLRCDPISGHDNLYWYRRVMGKEIKFLLHFVKESKQDESGMPNNRFLAERTGGTYSTLKVQPAELEDSGVYFCASSQVGSTIHGYTFGSGTRLTVV.

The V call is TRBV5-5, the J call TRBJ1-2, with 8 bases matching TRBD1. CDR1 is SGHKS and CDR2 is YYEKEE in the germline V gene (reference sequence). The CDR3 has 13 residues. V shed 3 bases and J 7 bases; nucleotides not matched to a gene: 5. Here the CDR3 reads CASSSMDRAGYTF. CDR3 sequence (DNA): TGTGCCAGCAGCTCGATGGACAGGGCTGGCTACACCTTC.

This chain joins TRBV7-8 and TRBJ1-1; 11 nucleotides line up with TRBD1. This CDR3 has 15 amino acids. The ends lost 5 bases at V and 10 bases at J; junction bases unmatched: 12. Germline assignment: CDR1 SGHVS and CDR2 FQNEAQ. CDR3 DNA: TGTGCCAGCAGCCCCTCGGGACAGGGGGTAATGCGAGCTTTCTTT. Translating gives CASSPSGQGVMRAFF.

This chain's CDR3 is CASSRTGGWRETQYF. CDR3 DNA sequence: TGCGCCAGCAGCCGTACAGGGGGGTGGCGAGAGACCCAGTACTTC. V is TRBV4-3 and J is TRBJ2-5; 8 bases match TRBD1. Germline CDR1 reads LGHNA; CDR2 reads YSLEER. The CDR3 extends over 15 amino acids. The trim removed 4 bases at V and 4 bases at J, leaving 8 bases unmatched.

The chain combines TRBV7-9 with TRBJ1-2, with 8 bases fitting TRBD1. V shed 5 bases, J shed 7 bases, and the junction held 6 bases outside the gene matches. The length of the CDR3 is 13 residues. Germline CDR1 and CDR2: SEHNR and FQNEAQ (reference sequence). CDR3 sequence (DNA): TGTGCCAGCAGCCTGGACAGGGTCAGTGGCTACACCTTC. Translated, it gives CASSLDRVSGYTF.

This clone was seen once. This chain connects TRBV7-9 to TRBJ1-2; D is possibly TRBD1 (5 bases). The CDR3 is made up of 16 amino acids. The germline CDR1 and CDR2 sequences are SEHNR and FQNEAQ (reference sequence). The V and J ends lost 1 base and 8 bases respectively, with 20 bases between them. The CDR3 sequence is CASSLGVQGGPGGYTF. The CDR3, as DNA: TGTGCCAGCAGCTTAGGCGTGCAGGGAGGACCGGGGGGCTACACCTTC. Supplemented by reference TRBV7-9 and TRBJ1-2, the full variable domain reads DTGVSQNPRHKITKRGQNVTFRCDPISEHNRLYWYRQTLGQGPEFLTYFQNEAQLEKSRLLSDRFSAERPKGSFSTLEIQRTEQGDSAMYLCASSLGVQGGPGGYTFGSGTRLTVV.

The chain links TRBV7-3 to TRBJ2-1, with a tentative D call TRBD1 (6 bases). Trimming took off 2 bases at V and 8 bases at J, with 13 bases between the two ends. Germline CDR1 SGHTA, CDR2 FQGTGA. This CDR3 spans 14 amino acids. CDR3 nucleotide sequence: TGTGCCAGCAGCTTAGATGGCAGGGGCGATGAGCAGTTCTTC. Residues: CASSLDGRGDEQFF.

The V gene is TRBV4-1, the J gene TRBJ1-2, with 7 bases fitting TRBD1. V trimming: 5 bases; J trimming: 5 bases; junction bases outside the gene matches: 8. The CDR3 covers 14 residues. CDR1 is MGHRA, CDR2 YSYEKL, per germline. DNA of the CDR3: TGCGCCAGCAGCACTAGACAGGGAGATTATGGCTACACCTTC. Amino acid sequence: CASSTRQGDYGYTF.